A selection of T cell receptor beta chains follows, all from one sample in a study of OX40 agonist ivuxolimab in advanced cancers. Profiling relied on immunoSEQ multiplex PCR, and the TCRdb table lists in-frame clones only, not all of them. The data hold around 20,000 clones, with 80% to 90% observed a single time. Material: CD4+ or CD8+ T cells sorted from blood, obtained in a trial of the OX40 agonist ivuxolimab. The receptor set was obtained from an adult with an advanced solid tumor such as melanoma, head and neck, liver or kidney cancer. CDR3s include the opening cysteine and the closing phenylalanine or tryptophan. A D gene is named only where the DNA matches it firmly. Not every row has a clone size; where given, it reads once, few, many or a size class.

size	V	J	D	DNA	CDR3
-	TRBV7-3	TRBJ2-1	TRBD2	TGTGCCAGCAGCTTAATAGCGGGAGAAGGGGGCTACAATGAGCAGTTCTTC	CASSLIAGEGGYNEQFF
-	TRBV16	TRBJ1-5	-	TGTGCCAGCAGCCAATCGAACGGGAATCAGCCCCAGCATTTT	CASSQSNGNQPQHF
-	TRBV11-3	TRBJ1-1	-	TGTGCCAGCAGCTTAGACGGCGGGGGGACCAAAGACACTGAAGCTTTCTTT	CASSLDGGGTKDTEAFF
-	TRBV9	TRBJ2-2	-	TGTGCCAGCAGCGTACAGGGGCACACCGGGGAGCTGTTTTTT	CASSVQGHTGELFF
-	TRBV15	TRBJ2-7	-	TGTGCCACCAGCAGAGTCGTCGGTGGGGGCGATTTCTACGAGCAGTACTTC	CATSRVVGGGDFYEQYF
once	TRBV7-3	TRBJ2-7	-	TGTGCCAGCAGCCCCATGCACGGTTACGAGCAGTACTTC	CASSPMHGYEQYF
-	TRBV5-1	TRBJ2-5	TRBD2	TGCGCCAGCAGCTTCGGGACTAGCGGGTTGATAAAGTACTTC	CASSFGTSGLIKYF
-	TRBV20-1	TRBJ2-7	-	TGCAGTGCCGAAGCGCGGAGCGAGCAGTACTTC	CSAEARSEQYF
-	TRBV7-2	TRBJ2-1	-	TGTGCCAGCAGCCCCAGAAGGGACACCTTTTTATACAATGAGCAGTTCTTC	CASSPRRDTFLYNEQFF
-	TRBV6-5	TRBJ1-5	-	TGTGCCAGCAGACACACTGATCAGCCCCAGCATTTT	CASRHTDQPQHF
-	TRBV18	TRBJ2-5	-	TGTGCCAGCTCACCCGAACAAGAGACCCAGTACTTC	CASSPEQETQYF
-	TRBV30	TRBJ2-3	-	TGTGCCTGGAGTGCGTACTATCGGCCTAGGGGGGGCCCCGGAGGTAGTACGCAGTATTTT	CAWSAYYRPRGGPGGSTQYF
-	TRBV5-6	TRBJ1-5	TRBD1	TGTGCCAGCAGCAGCGACAGGGTAGGCAATCAGCCCCAGCATTTT	CASSSDRVGNQPQHF
-	TRBV11-3	TRBJ2-3	TRBD2	TGTGCCAGCAGCTTAGTGCTAGCGGGAGGGATCTCAGATACGCAGTATTTT	CASSLVLAGGISDTQYF
few	TRBV19	TRBJ1-1	-	TGTGCCAGCCCCGGTGGGGGAGGAACTGAAGCTTTCTTT	CASPGGGGTEAFF